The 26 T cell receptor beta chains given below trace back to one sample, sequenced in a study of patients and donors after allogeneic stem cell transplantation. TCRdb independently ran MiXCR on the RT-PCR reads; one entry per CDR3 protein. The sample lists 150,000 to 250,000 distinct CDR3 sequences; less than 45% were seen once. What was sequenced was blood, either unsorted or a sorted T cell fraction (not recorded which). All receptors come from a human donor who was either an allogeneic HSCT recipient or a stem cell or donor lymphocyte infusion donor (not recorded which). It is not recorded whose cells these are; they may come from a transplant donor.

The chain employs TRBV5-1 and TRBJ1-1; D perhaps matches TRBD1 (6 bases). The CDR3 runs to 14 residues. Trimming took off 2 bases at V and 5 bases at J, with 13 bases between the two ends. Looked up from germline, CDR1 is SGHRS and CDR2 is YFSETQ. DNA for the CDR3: TGCGCCAGCAGCTTTCAGGGGAGGAGAACTGAAGCTTTCTTT. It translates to CASSFQGRRTEAFF.

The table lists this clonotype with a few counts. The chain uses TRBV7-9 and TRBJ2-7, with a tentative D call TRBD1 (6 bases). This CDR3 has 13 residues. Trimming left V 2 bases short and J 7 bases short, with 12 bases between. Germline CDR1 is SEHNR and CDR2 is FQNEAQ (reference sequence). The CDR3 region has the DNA TGTGCCAGCAGCTTACGAGGGGGACAAGAGCAGTACTTC. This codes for CASSLRGGQEQYF.

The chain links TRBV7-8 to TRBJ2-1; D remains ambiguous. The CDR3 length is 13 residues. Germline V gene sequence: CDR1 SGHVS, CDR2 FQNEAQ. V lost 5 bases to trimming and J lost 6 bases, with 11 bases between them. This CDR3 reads CASSPRIGNEQFF. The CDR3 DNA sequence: TGTGCCAGCAGCCCCCGGATTGGCAATGAGCAGTTCTTC.

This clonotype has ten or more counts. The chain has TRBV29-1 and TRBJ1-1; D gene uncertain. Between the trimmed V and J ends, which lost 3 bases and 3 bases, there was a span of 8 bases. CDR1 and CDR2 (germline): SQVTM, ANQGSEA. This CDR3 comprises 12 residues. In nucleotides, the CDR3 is TGCAGCGTTGAGCAGGAAGACACTGAAGCTTTCTTT. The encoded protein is CSVEQEDTEAFF.

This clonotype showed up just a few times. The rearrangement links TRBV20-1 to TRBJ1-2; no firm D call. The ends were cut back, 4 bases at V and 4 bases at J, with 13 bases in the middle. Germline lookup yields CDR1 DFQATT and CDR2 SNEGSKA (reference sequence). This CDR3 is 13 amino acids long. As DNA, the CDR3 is TGCAGTGCTATCAGAGAATCCGGCTATGGCTACACCTTC. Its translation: CSAIRESGYGYTF.

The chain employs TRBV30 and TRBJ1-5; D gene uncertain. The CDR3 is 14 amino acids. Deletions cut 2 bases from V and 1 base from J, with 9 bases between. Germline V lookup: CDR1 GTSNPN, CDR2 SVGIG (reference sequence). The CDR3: CAWSRAASNQPQHF. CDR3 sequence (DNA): TGTGCCTGGAGTAGGGCTGCAAGCAATCAGCCCCAGCATTTT.

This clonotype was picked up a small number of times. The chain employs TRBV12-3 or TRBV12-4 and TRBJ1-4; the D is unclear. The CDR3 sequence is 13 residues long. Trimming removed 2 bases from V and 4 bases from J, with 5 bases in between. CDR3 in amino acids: CASSLMGNEKLFF. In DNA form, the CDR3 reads TGTGCCAGCAGTTTAATGGGTAATGAAAAACTGTTTTTT.

CDR3 loop: CASGTPLGSSYNEQFF. For the CDR3, the DNA is TGTGCCAGCGGTACGCCACTCGGGTCCTCCTACAATGAGCAGTTCTTC. The chain uses TRBV6-5 and TRBJ2-1, with unresolved D. The CDR3 loop spans 16 amino acids. Per the germline V gene, CDR1 is MNHEY and CDR2 is SVGAGI. Trimming removed 8 bases at V and 0 bases at J, with 17 bases between.

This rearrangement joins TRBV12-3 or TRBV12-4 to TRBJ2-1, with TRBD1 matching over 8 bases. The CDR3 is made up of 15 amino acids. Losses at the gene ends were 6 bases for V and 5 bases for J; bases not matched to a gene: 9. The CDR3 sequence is CASSPRTGPDNEQFF. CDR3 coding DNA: TGTGCCAGCAGCCCGAGGACAGGGCCTGACAATGAGCAGTTCTTC.

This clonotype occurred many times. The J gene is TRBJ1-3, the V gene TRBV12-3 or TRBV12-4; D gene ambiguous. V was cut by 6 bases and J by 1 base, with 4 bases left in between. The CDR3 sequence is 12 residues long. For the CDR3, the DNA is TGTGCCAGCAGCTTATCTGGAAACACCATATATTTT. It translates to CASSLSGNTIYF.

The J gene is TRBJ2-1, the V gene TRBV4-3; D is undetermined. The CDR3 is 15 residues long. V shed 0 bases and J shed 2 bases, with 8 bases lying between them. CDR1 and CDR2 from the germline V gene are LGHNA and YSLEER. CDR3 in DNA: TGCGCCAGCAGCCAAGATCTACTCCCCTACAATGAGCAGTTCTTC. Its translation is CASSQDLLPYNEQFF.

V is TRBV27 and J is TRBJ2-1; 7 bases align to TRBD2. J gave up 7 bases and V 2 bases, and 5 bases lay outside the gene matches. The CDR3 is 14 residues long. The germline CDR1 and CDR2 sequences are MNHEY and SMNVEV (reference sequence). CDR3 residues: CASSLTGRSNEQFF. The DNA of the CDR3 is TGTGCCAGCAGTTTAACCGGGAGGTCTAATGAGCAGTTCTTC.

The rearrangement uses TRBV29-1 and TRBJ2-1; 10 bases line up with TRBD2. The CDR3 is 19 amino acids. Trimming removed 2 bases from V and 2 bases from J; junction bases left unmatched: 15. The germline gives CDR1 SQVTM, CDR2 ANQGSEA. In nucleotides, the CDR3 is TGCAGCGTTGAATCCCGAGGCGTCGCTAGCGGGAGTCCCTACAATGAGCAGTTCTTC. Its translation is CSVESRGVASGSPYNEQFF.

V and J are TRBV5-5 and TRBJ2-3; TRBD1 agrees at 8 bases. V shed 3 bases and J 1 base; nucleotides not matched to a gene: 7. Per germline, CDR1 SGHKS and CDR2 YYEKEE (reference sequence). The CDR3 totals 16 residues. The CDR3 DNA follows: TGTGCCAGCAGCTCCCACTTGGGACAGGGCACAGATACGCAGTATTTT. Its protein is CASSSHLGQGTDTQYF.

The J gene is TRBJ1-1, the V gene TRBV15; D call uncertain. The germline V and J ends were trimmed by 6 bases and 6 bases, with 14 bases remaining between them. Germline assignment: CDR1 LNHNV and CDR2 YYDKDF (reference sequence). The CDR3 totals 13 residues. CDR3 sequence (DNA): TGTGCCACCAGTCAGGCCGGTACGGCTGAAGCTTTCTTT. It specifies CATSQAGTAEAFF.

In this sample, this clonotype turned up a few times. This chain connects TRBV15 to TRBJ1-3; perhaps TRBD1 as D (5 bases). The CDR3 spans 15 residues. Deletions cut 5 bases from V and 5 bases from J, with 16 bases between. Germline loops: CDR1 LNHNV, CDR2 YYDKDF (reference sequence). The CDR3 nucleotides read TGTGCCACCAGCGGGGGAGATTATTCCAGAAACACCATATATTTT. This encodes CATSGGDYSRNTIYF. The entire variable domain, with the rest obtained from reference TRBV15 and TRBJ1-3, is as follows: DAMVIQNPRYQVTQFGKPVTLSCSQTLNHNVMYWYQQKSSQAPKLLFHYYDKDFNNEADTPDNFQSRRPNTSFCFLDIRSPGLGDTAMYLCATSGGDYSRNTIYFGEGSWLTVV.

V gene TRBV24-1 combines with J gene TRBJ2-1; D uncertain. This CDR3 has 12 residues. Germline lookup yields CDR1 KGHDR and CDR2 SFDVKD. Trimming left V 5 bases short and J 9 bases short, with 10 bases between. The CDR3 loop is CATSATVGEQFF. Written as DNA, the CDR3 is TGTGCCACCAGTGCTACGGTGGGTGAGCAGTTCTTC.

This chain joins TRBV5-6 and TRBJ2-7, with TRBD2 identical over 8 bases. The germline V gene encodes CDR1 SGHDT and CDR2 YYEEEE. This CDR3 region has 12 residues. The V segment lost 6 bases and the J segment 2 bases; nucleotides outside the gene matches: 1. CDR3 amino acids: CASNGRAYEQYF. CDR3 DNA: TGTGCCAGCAACGGGAGGGCCTACGAGCAGTACTTC.

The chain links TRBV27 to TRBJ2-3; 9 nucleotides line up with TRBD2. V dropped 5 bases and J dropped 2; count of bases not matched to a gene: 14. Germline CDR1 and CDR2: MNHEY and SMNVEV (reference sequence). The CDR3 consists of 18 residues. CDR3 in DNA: TGTGCCAGCAGTCCCACCGACGGGCTAGCGGGGACCACAGATACGCAGTATTTT. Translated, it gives CASSPTDGLAGTTDTQYF.

The CDR3 nucleotides read TGTGCCAGCAGCTCGAGGGACAGTCGCATGGAAAAACTGTTTTTT. It yields the protein CASSSRDSRMEKLFF. The genes are TRBV7-2 and TRBJ1-4; 7 bases line up with TRBD1. Per germline, CDR1 SGHTA and CDR2 FQGNSA. This CDR3 contains 15 residues. Unmatched junction bases numbered 10, after V lost 4 bases and J lost 8 bases.

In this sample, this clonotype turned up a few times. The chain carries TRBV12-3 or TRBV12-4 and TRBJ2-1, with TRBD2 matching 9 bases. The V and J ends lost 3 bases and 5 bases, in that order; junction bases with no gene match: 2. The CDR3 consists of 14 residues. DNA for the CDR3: TGTGCCAGCAGTTTGGCTAGCGGGAACAATGAGCAGTTCTTC. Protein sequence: CASSLASGNNEQFF.

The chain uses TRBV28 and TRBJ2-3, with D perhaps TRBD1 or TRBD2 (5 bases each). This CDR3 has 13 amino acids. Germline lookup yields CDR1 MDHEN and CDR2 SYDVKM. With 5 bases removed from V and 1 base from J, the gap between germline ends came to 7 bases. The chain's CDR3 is CASSGDGTDTQYF. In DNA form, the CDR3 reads TGTGCCAGCAGTGGGGACGGCACAGATACGCAGTATTTT.

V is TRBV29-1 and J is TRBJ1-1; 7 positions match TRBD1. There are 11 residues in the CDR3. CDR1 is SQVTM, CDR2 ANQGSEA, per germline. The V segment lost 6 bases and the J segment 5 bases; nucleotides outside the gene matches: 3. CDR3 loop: CSVTGRTEAFF. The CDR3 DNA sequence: TGCAGCGTGACAGGGCGTACTGAAGCTTTCTTT.

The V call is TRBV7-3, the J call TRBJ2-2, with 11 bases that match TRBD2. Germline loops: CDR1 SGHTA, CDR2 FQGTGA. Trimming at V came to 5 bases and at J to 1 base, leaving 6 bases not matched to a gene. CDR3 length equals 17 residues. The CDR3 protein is CASSPKLAGENTGELFF. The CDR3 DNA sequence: TGTGCCAGCAGCCCGAAACTAGCGGGGGAGAACACCGGGGAGCTGTTTTTT.

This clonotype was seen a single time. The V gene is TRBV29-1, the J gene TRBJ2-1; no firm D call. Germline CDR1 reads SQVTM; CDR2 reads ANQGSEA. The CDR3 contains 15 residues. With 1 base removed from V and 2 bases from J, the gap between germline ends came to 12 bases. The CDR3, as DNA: TGCAGCGTTGAAGGAGGAGTAAACCCCTACAATGAGCAGTTCTTC. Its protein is CSVEGGVNPYNEQFF.

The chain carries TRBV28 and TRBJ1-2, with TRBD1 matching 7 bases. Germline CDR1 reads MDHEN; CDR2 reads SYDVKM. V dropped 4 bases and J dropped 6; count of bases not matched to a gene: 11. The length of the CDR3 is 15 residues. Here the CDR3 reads CASSSFFDRDHGYTF. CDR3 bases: TGTGCCAGCAGTTCCTTCTTCGACAGGGACCATGGCTACACCTTC.